The sequence of this T cell receptor beta chain was determined in a study of cytomegalovirus exposure and HLA in healthy donors (dated by TCRdb to 2015 to 2018). As for the study more broadly: An earlier analysis of roughly 610 of the donors reported 276 Gb of sequence data and 95 million to 130 million unique TCR beta sequences obtained from roughly 180 million T cells. Approximately 300 gigabases of sequencing data and tens of millions of unique TCR sequences made up an early release that covered over 550 HLA-typed donors. Of the roughly 400 genotyped donors, about 84% fell in the genetic ancestry cluster associated with self-reported Caucasian donors. The study aimed to test whether signatures of past pathogen exposure could be identified by cataloging public T cell receptors. The study used immunosequencing to profile the T cell repertoires of several hundred subjects and linked those repertoires to cytomegalovirus serostatus. In addition to the first cohort of around 670 subjects, a separate validation cohort of approximately 130 different subjects was used. High-throughput TCR immunosequencing, statistical association of individual TCRs with disease status, and machine learning were combined to predict cytomegalovirus infection status. A later analysis re-examined previously published TCR beta repertoires from just over 650 donors and added high-resolution HLA genotyping to investigate patterns of TCR occurrence. Rather than drawing on any new phenotypic data, the later analysis identified candidate immune exposures from TCR beta sequences and the way those sequences occurred across donors. To decide whether each TCR beta V gene segment behaved as functional or pseudogenic, an earlier analysis of some 600 of the donors relied on high-throughput TCR beta sequencing. Alongside the repertoire data, information on donor age, sex, ethnicity and CMV serostatus was compiled. A later genetic analysis used genome-wide SNP genotypes for about 65% of the roughly 700 donors, treating that subset as a discovery cohort. Every discovery cohort repertoire had been produced on one sequencing platform. HLA typing included class I and class II loci at four-digit resolution. Typing coverage differed by locus: A, B, C, DRB1 and DQB1 were typed in roughly 620-640 donors, DQA1 in 522, DPA1 in 606, and DPB1 in 400 to 490. Several DR-DQ haplotypes were handled as single units for association and clustering because linkage in the cohort was strong. On average, roughly 250,000 unique TCR beta nucleotide sequences were sequenced per donor among 398 genotyped donors of the cohort, with 15% to 20% of those sequences being non-productive.

V loses 4 bases of germline sequence and J loses 6 bases, and the interval between the two ends is 17 bases. The CDR3 measures 15 amino acids from cysteine to phenylalanine. The sequence is cut down to CDR3 DNA, 45 bases in frame from base 1. The germline V gene yields SGHTA for CDR1 and FQGNSA for CDR2. The cohort consisted of approximately 670 healthy bone marrow donors. Cohort members were all nominally healthy when sampled, although unrecorded immune exposures were likely present. The donor tested CMV seronegative and was one of the 352 seronegative cohort members. Each donor provided a peripheral blood sample, and peripheral blood mononuclear cells were used for TCR beta sequencing. Genomic DNA extraction from the blood cell samples was performed with the Qiagen DNeasy Blood Extraction Kit. A remark on this clone: Its cognate antigen has yet to be identified. Within one base of it there is no much larger clone, and no base qualities were kept.

Library prep was done by the immunoSEQ multiplex PCR assay. For the multiplex PCR, a mixture combining 60 forward primers for TCR Vbeta segments and 13 reverse primers for TCR Jbeta segments was used. Amplification of the CDR3 region of rearranged TCR beta genes was performed with a multiplex PCR assay on genomic DNA. Amplified TCR beta libraries were sequenced as 87-base-pair reads on the Illumina HiSeq System. The source study handled its data this way. In a later analysis, some 80 million unique TCR beta chains were counted across the 500 to 700 repertoires, and roughly 9.9 million of these chains were shared by at least two donors. Raw reads were error-corrected and collapsed into unique sequences with a nearest-neighbor algorithm that merged closely related sequences to remove PCR and sequencing errors. Alignment of CDR3 sequences to IMGT reference sequences was used to assign V, D and J gene segments. Each retained sequence needed at least a six-nucleotide match to both a V gene segment and a J gene segment. A rearrangement was called productive if the CDR3 had no stop codons and remained in frame with V and J, and every other rearrangement was called non-productive. Following IMGT convention, CDR3 was defined as the stretch from the second conserved V-encoded cysteine up to the conserved J-encoded phenylalanine. The earlier analysis of fewer than 700 of the donors excluded sequences that lacked an unambiguous match to a single V gene segment. In an earlier analysis of approximately 560 of the donors, a V segment was called functional when productive rearrangements were above 56.7%, and segregating when the standard deviation between donors exceeded 5%. A statistical classification framework was built to diagnose cytomegalovirus status from the catalog of TCR beta chain sequences. In a later analysis, V and J genes were assigned by comparing TCR nucleotide sequences against IMGT/GENE-DB human TR gene sequences. In a later analysis, CDR3 sequences and most-parsimonious VDJ recombination scenarios were assigned using the TCRdist pipeline. In a later analysis, each TCR beta chain was defined by its CDR3 amino acid sequence together with its V-gene family, and reads without a unique V-gene family were excluded. A later analysis removed 600 or so highly shared, low-generation-probability nucleotide sequences to deal with suspected cross-contamination and a sequencing artifact. In a later analysis, a clonal expansion index for each public chain was calculated from normalized within-repertoire ranks of inferred template counts. In a later analysis, generation probabilities were computed with a VDJ recombination model fitted to out-of-frame rearrangements, and the resulting probabilities were checked against IGoR. A later analysis scored TCR-TCR, TCR-HLA and TCR-CMV co-occurrence with hypergeometric tests, applying a repertoire-size bias correction to TCR pairs. In a later analysis, false discovery rates were estimated by permuting HLA or CMV assignments 20 times. In a later analysis, co-occurring TCRs were grouped using DBSCAN, and TCRdist sequence similarity was added for clustering within HLA-allele-positive subsets. Repertoires with fewer than 30,000 or more than 120,000 public chains, plus five repertoires with anomalous nucleotide sharing, were excluded from co-occurrence clustering. The source is immuneACCESS, and TCRdb retained only in-frame sequences with V and J called. Part of the clones is not carried over; for the studies checked, unresolved V genes explain less than half of this, and the remainder is unexplained. V, J and clone size derive from that table, while D and trimming were established from the DNA sequence. Recorded for this sample are about 120,000 clones; more than 65% of them occurred a single time. The leading ten clones occupy more than 1.4% of the sample.

General conclusions and limits of the study: In a later analysis, around 17,000 TCR beta sequences were associated with specific HLA alleles at a false discovery rate of 0.05. While some public TCRs were present in many individuals, most TCR sequences turned up only very rarely across donors. Correlated functional status among segregating V segments might reflect linkage disequilibrium, but an unknown experimental factor could not be ruled out. In a later analysis, most CMV-associated TCR beta chains were found to appear HLA-restricted, with HLA associations seemingly driven largely by CMV exposure. The classifier was reported to diagnose cytomegalovirus status with high specificity and sensitivity in both the original cohort and the validation cohort. In an earlier analysis of fewer than 750 of the donors, most TCR beta V segments were observed in productive rearrangements about 87% or about 30% of the time, broadly matching IMGT annotations. Because HLA typing was unavailable for some donors at each locus, only the typed subset was used in association tests. A later analysis found that HLA-associated TCR beta chains were more clonally expanded and had lower generation probabilities than equally common non-associated chains. The authors suggested that the approach could potentially be generalized to other disease states and immunological phenotypes. A later analysis reported that several top co-occurrence clusters appeared linked to parvovirus B19, influenza, CMV and Epstein-Barr virus. Sequencing depth was assumed to be roughly uniform across donors in the presence/absence analyses, though that assumption may not hold. A further reported finding was that TCR beta sequences accurately predicted the HLA-A and HLA-B alleles for most subjects in the first cohort. In vitro tests confirmed that a few of the cytomegalovirus-associated TCR beta chains recognize cytomegalovirus antigens. A group of highly shared sequence variants was considered likely to be a technical artifact of the sequencing pipeline. The study listed 150 to 200 TCR beta chains as associated with cytomegalovirus. According to a later analysis, TCR association rates differed among HLA loci, with DRB1 alleles showing the most associated TCRs and HLA-C alleles showing the fewest. A later genetic analysis associated a missense DCLRE1C variant with V-gene and J-gene trimming of TCR beta chains, and an independent cohort replicated the association. In a later genetic analysis, fewer N-insertions in productive TCRs were reported among donors in an Asian-associated ancestry cluster than the approximately 670-donor mean. The cohort was sequenced for TCR beta chains only, and without alpha or paired-chain data the features that could be detected were limited. Assigning TCR associations to individual alleles was difficult when HLA alleles, especially DR and DQ, strongly co-occurred. The only immune exposure information available for the cohort was CMV serostatus. Some IMGT-functional V segments, including TRBV6-2 and TRBV6-3, could not be told apart with the 87-base-pair reads, so those segments were excluded. Roughly 15 rarely observed V segments, including chromosome 9 orphons, were excluded from the earlier analysis of some 590 of the donors because counts were too low.

This receptor was taken from a young woman in good health and CMV-seronegative. Recombination connected TRBV7-2 to TRBJ2-3, with a weak D call of TRBD2 (5 bases match). The material sequenced was PBMCs. In nucleotide form, the sequence is TGTGCCAGCAGCTCCGGGATTACACCCGGTGATACGCAGTATTTT. Its product reads: CASSSGITPGDTQYF.